The sequence of this T cell receptor (beta chain) was determined in a study of T cell responses to AZD1222 COVID-19 vaccine. The junction had 8 bases not matched to a gene; V was cut back by 3 bases and J by 1 base. CDR1 MDHEN and CDR2 SYDVKM come from the germline V gene. This CDR3 region has 18 residues. The assay was immunoSEQ multiplex PCR, and TCRdb's table has in-frame clones only and misses some. The sample includes 75,000 to 100,000 clones, around 89% of them seen just once. Findings of the study overall: There were repertoire samples only from the period after the peak T cell response.

In the case of this clone: What it binds is not known.

V is TRBV28 and J is TRBJ2-2; 10 nucleotides agree with TRBD2. The clonotype originates from an adult in good health. The sequencing used peripheral blood, collected on day 0 of AZD1222 vaccination. Here the CDR3 DNA reads TGTGCCAGCAGTTTGGTTGCTAGCGGGAGCGGGAACACCGGGGAGCTGTTTTTT. Its protein product is CASSLVASGSGNTGELFF.